These T cell receptor beta chains were read from a single sample in a study of blood T cell repertoires in COVID-19. Measured with immunoSEQ multiplex PCR; TCRdb has only the in-frame clones, and not every one. The table has hundreds of thousands of clones, 70% to 90% seen once; the top ten hold roughly 3.5%. Sequencing was done on a sample of PBMCs or T cells enriched from blood (not recorded which). These TCRs come from a woman aged 40 to 55 with acute COVID-19. CDR3s include the opening cysteine and the closing phenylalanine or tryptophan. D genes are given only for firm matches. Rows give clone size only sometimes, using once, few, many, or a class for an expanded clone.

.	13	.	TRBV7-9	TRBJ1-6	TGTGCCAGCAGGGGACTGATTAATTCACCCCTCCACTTT	CASRGLINSPLHF
.	13	.	TRBV27	TRBJ1-1	TGTGCCAGCAGTTTATCAGGGGACACTGAAGCTTTCTTT	CASSLSGDTEAFF
TRBD1	15	few	TRBV7-9	TRBJ1-1	TGTGCCAGCAGCTACCCCGGACAGGTGAACACTGAAGCTTTCTTT	CASSYPGQVNTEAFF
TRBD2	11	.	TRBV11-2	TRBJ2-3	TGTGCCAGCAGTACACTAGCGGGAGAGTATTTT	CASSTLAGEYF
.	17	.	TRBV9	TRBJ2-2	TGTGCCAGCAGCGTAGTATCAGGGGCCTTAAACACCGGGGAGCTGTTTTTT	CASSVVSGALNTGELFF
TRBD2	16	.	TRBV5-1	TRBJ2-1	TGCGCCAGCAGCCCACGGACTAGCGGGAGGGACAATGAGCAGTTCTTC	CASSPRTSGRDNEQFF
.	11	.	TRBV7-9	TRBJ1-2	TGTGCCAGCAGCTTAATCAATGGCTACACCTTC	CASSLINGYTF
.	12	.	TRBV18	TRBJ2-7	TGTGCCAGCTCTGACAGCACCTACGAGCAGTACTTC	CASSDSTYEQYF
.	14	.	TRBV5-1	TRBJ2-5	TGCGCCAGCAGCTTGCATCCCGTAGTTGAGACCCAGTACTTC	CASSLHPVVETQYF
TRBD2	15	.	TRBV6-5	TRBJ2-1	TGTGCCAGCAGTATGGGACTAGCGGGAGCGGGTGAGCAGTTCTTC	CASSMGLAGAGEQFF
.	14	once	TRBV25-1	TRBJ2-3	TGTGCCAGCAGTGAAGGGCGGCGCGGGGATACGCAGTATTTT	CASSEGRRGDTQYF
.	12	.	TRBV18	TRBJ1-4	TGTGCCAGCTCACCCCTTAATGAAAAACTGTTTTTT	CASSPLNEKLFF
TRBD1	16	.	TRBV9	TRBJ1-1	TGTGCCAGCAGCCCCTTGTCAGGGGGCCCGTCCCCCGAAGCTTTCTTT	CASSPLSGGPSPEAFF
.	14	.	TRBV7-2	TRBJ2-5	TGTGCCAGCAGCTTAGCCAGGCCGGGGGAGACCCAGTACTTC	CASSLARPGETQYF